Below, 17 T cell receptor beta chains from the same sample are listed, as sequenced in a study of response to subunit inactivated influenza vaccine. One entry per CDR3 protein, called by TCRdb with MiXCR from the RT-PCR reads. The data hold some 500,000 distinct CDR3 sequences, with roughly 23% observed a single time. Sequencing used CD4+ T cells sorted from PBMCs, obtained 4 to 6 days after vaccination. The source of these receptors is a man aged 45 to 65 who received an inactivated influenza vaccine.

This chain's CDR3 is CSARVLGINSNQPQHF. The DNA for the CDR3 is TGCAGTGCTAGAGTGCTCGGAATTAATAGCAATCAGCCCCAGCATTTT. This chain connects TRBV20-1 to TRBJ1-5; the D is unclear. Germline V gene lookup returns CDR1 DFQATT and CDR2 SNEGSKA (reference sequence). This CDR3 is built from 16 residues. V lost 1 base and J 0 bases, leaving 13 bases between the germline ends.

This clonotype has just a few counts. This rearrangement joins TRBV6-2 or TRBV6-3 to TRBJ1-5; 7 nucleotides match TRBD1. Trimming took 6 bases from V and 9 from J; bases not matched to a gene: 8. CDR3 length: 13 amino acids. Germline V gives CDR1 MNHEY, CDR2 SVGEGT. Here the CDR3 DNA reads TGTGCCAGCAGGTCGGACAGGTCCCGGCCCCAGCATTTT. This gives the protein CASRSDRSRPQHF.

This clonotype has just a few counts. The chain uses TRBV6-2 or TRBV6-3 and TRBJ2-1; D gene uncertain. The CDR3 is made up of 11 amino acids. Germline V lookup: CDR1 MNHEY, CDR2 SVGEGT. The V end was cut by 5 bases, the J end by 6 bases, with 5 bases between. CDR3 nucleotides: TGTGCCAGCAGTAAGCTCAATGAGCAGTTCTTC. This gives the protein CASSKLNEQFF.

This rearrangement joins TRBV5-5 to TRBJ2-7, with no clear D. The CDR3 extends over 15 amino acids. Per the germline V gene, CDR1 is SGHKS and CDR2 is YYEKEE (reference sequence). Trimming cost V 7 bases and J 0 bases, with 17 bases left between them. The CDR3 sequence: CASVRALGPSYEQYF. The CDR3 DNA sequence: TGTGCCAGCGTCCGGGCTTTAGGGCCCTCCTACGAGCAGTACTTC.

This clonotype has only a few counts. The gene calls are TRBV5-1 and TRBJ1-1; TRBD1 matches at 7 bases. This CDR3 has 15 residues. In germline, CDR1 is SGHRS, CDR2 YFSETQ. Trimming at V came to 2 bases and at J to 5 bases, leaving 9 bases not matched to a gene. CDR3 residues: CASSFAGGRGTEAFF. CDR3 DNA: TGCGCCAGCAGCTTCGCCGGTGGCAGGGGGACTGAAGCTTTCTTT.

There are a few counts of this clonotype. The rearrangement links TRBV12-3 or TRBV12-4 to TRBJ2-3, with D possibly TRBD1 on 6 matching bases. Trimming removed 3 bases from V and 3 bases from J, with 19 bases in between. The CDR3 is 17 residues long. The CDR3, as DNA: TGTGCCAGCAGTTTTGGTTCGACAGGCCTGGTTACAGATACGCAGTATTTT. It is translated as CASSFGSTGLVTDTQYF.

A few counts support this clonotype. This sequence joins TRBV29-1 and TRBJ2-2, with D unclear. The CDR3 consists of 13 residues. The germline CDR1 and CDR2 sequences are SQVTM and ANQGSEA. Trimming left V 6 bases short and J 5 bases short, with 13 bases between. CDR3 coding DNA: TGCAGCGTCCCTCATAGGCTGACCGGGGAGCTGTTTTTT. Translation gives CSVPHRLTGELFF.

The chain links TRBV7-8 to TRBJ2-7, with D perhaps TRBD2 (5 bases). Trimming took off 7 bases at V and 0 bases at J, with 13 bases between the two ends. Germline CDR1 is SGHVS and CDR2 is FQNEAQ. The length of the CDR3 is 14 residues. In nucleotides, the CDR3 is TGTGCCAGCACCGAGTCGGGGAGCTCCTACGAGCAGTACTTC. Residues: CASTESGSSYEQYF.

This CDR3 reads CSARVLTVPWQYF. The CDR3, as DNA: TGCAGTGCTAGAGTCTTGACAGTCCCTTGGCAGTACTTC. The chain uses TRBV20-1 and TRBJ2-7; maybe TRBD1 (5 bases). Germline lookup yields CDR1 DFQATT and CDR2 SNEGSKA (reference sequence). This CDR3 contains 13 residues. Trimming shortened V by 1 base and J by 9 bases, and 16 bases separated the two germline ends.

The chain employs TRBV6-5 and TRBJ2-7; tentative D call: TRBD2 (6 bases). The CDR3 spans 17 residues. Germline lookup yields CDR1 MNHEY and CDR2 SVGAGI. Deletions cut 4 bases from V and 0 bases from J, with 19 bases between. The CDR3 bases are TGTGCCAGCAGTTTCCCCGGCCGGGACGGGAGCTCCTACGAGCAGTACTTC. Protein product: CASSFPGRDGSSYEQYF.

The chain links TRBV5-1 to TRBJ2-4; TRBD1 aligns across 9 bases. The germline gives CDR1 SGHRS, CDR2 YFSETQ. V lost 0 bases and J lost 7; bases outside the gene matches: 5. This CDR3 is built from 15 residues. In nucleotides, the CDR3 is TGCGCCAGCAGCTTGGGATCCGGGACAGGGAACATTCAGTACTTC. Translated, it gives CASSLGSGTGNIQYF.

This clonotype was counted only a few times. V and J are TRBV7-2 and TRBJ2-2; maybe TRBD2 (7 bases). CDR1 and CDR2 (germline): SGHTA, FQGNSA. The CDR3 is made up of 15 amino acids. V lost 1 base, J lost 6 bases, and 12 bases lay in between. CDR3: CASSLDTGRAGELFF. CDR3 in DNA: TGTGCCAGCAGCTTAGATACAGGGAGGGCCGGGGAGCTGTTTTTT.

This chain uses TRBV5-1 with TRBJ2-1; TRBD2 matches 11 bases. The junction had 0 bases not matched to a gene; V was cut back by 1 base and J by 9 bases. Looked up from germline, CDR1 is SGHRS and CDR2 is YFSETQ. CDR3 length: 13 amino acids. CDR3 coding DNA: TGCGCCAGCAGCTTGACTAGCGGGAGTGAGCAGTTCTTC. Protein product: CASSLTSGSEQFF.

The rearrangement uses TRBV5-1 and TRBJ2-5, with 10 positions matching TRBD2. The CDR3 is 17 residues long. Germline CDR1 is SGHRS and CDR2 is YFSETQ. Trimming took 3 bases from V and 7 from J; bases not matched to a gene: 15. This chain's CDR3 is CASSSEWASGGSRTQYF. As DNA, the CDR3 is TGCGCCAGCAGCTCCGAGTGGGCTAGCGGGGGTTCCCGGACCCAGTACTTC.

The chain uses TRBV23-1 and TRBJ2-4, with 8 bases that match TRBD1. TRBV23-1 falls under the ORF class, with uncertain function. CDR3 size: 18 residues. V lost 7 bases to trimming and J lost 1 base; unmatched junction nucleotides: 15. CDR3 DNA: TGCGCCAGCAACCCCAGGGGGCAGAAATCTTTGGCCAAAAACATTCAGTACTTC. Its protein product is CASNPRGQKSLAKNIQYF.

The chain recombines TRBV4-3 with TRBJ2-5, with a possible D match to TRBD1 (5 bases). Germline values: CDR1 LGHNA, CDR2 YSLEER. Trimming pared 0 bases from V and 5 bases from J, leaving 13 bases between. The CDR3 runs 15 residues. This chain's CDR3 is CASSQDARRGETQYF. CDR3 bases: TGCGCCAGCAGCCAAGATGCCCGAAGGGGCGAGACCCAGTACTTC.

The V call is TRBV6-6, the J call TRBJ1-1, with 11 positions matching TRBD1. Germline CDR1 and CDR2: MNHNY and SVGAGI (reference sequence). Losses at the gene ends were 10 bases for V and 4 bases for J; bases not matched to a gene: 5. The CDR3 is 13 residues long. The CDR3 loop is CAIRGTGGTEAFF. CDR3 nucleotide sequence: TGTGCCATTCGTGGGACAGGGGGCACTGAAGCTTTCTTT.